The rows below give T cell receptor beta chains drawn from one sample of a study of shared clonotypes between healthy human individuals. Produced via immunoSEQ multiplex PCR; TCRdb's table is partial and in-frame only. Of around 690,000 clones listed, around 90% are singletons. Specimen: memory CD8+ T cells from PBMCs. Receptors were obtained from a man younger than 30 in good health. Some clones in this sample may be carry-over from other donors' samples. Each CDR3 is given with its conserved first and last residue. D genes are given only for firm matches. Part of the rows lack a size; the others show once, few, many or a class for expanded clones.

v_call	d_call	clone_size	j_call	cdr3_nt	cdr3_aa
TRBV28	NA	NA	TRBJ2-3	TGTGCCAGCAGTTTTCAATTAGAAGATACGCAGTATTTT	CASSFQLEDTQYF
TRBV7-6	NA	NA	TRBJ2-7	TGTGCCAGCAGCCGCTTCCCAGGGGACTACGAGCAGTACTTC	CASSRFPGDYEQYF
TRBV5-1	NA	NA	TRBJ1-1	TGCGCCAGCAGCTTTTGGGGGCCTGACACTGAAGCTTTCTTT	CASSFWGPDTEAFF
TRBV5-4	TRBD1	once	TRBJ1-1	TGTGCCAGCAGCACAAATGGACAGGGGGCGAACACTGAAGCTTTCTTT	CASSTNGQGANTEAFF
TRBV7-8	NA	NA	TRBJ2-7	TGTGCCAGCAGCTCATCGGACGTTCCCTACGAGCAGTACTTC	CASSSSDVPYEQYF
TRBV6-5	NA	NA	TRBJ2-5	TGTGCCAGCAGCTACAAGCCGGAGGAAACGGGGGAGACCCAGTACTTC	CASSYKPEETGETQYF
TRBV15	NA	NA	TRBJ2-7	TGTGCCACCAGCGGGCAACAGAGCTCCTACGAGCAGTACTTC	CATSGQQSSYEQYF
TRBV7-8	NA	NA	TRBJ1-3	TGTGCCAGCAGCCGGACACTGACCTCTGGAAACACCATATATTTT	CASSRTLTSGNTIYF
TRBV19	NA	NA	TRBJ2-7	TGTGCCAGTAGTATGGACATAGAAACCTACGAGCAGTACTTC	CASSMDIETYEQYF
TRBV29-1	NA	NA	TRBJ1-4	TGCAGCGTTGAAGACGGGGGAAAACTGTTTTTT	CSVEDGGKLFF
TRBV27	NA	NA	TRBJ2-7	TGTGCCAGCAGGCGCGAATCCTACGAGCAGTACTTC	CASRRESYEQYF